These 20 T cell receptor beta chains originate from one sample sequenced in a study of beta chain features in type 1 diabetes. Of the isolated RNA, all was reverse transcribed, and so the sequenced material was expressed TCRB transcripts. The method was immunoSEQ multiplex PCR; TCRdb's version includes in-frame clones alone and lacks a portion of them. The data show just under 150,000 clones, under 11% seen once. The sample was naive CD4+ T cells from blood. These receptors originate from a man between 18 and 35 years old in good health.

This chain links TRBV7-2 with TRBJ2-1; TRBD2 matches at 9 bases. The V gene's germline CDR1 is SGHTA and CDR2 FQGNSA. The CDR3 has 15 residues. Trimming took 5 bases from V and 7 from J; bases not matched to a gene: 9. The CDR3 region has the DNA TGTGCCAGCAGCCTTACGGGACTAGCCCTAAATGAGCAGTTCTTC. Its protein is CASSLTGLALNEQFF.

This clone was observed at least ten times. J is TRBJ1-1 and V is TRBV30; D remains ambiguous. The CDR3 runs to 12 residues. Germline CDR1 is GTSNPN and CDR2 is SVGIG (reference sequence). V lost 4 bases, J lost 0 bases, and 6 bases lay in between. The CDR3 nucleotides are TGTGCCTGGAAACAGATGAACACTGAAGCTTTCTTT. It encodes CAWKQMNTEAFF.

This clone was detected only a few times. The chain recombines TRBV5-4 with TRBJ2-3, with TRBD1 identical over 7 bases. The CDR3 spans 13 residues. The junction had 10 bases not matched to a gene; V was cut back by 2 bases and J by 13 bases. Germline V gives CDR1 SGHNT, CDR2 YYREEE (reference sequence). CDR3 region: CASSFGWDSPEYF. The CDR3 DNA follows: TGTGCCAGCAGCTTCGGTTGGGACAGCCCGGAGTATTTT.

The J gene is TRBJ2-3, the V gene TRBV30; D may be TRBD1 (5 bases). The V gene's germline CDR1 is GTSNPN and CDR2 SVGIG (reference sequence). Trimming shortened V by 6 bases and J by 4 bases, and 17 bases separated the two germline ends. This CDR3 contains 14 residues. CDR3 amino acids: CACPPGPGADTQYF. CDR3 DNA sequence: TGTGCCTGCCCCCCAGGGCCGGGCGCAGATACGCAGTATTTT.

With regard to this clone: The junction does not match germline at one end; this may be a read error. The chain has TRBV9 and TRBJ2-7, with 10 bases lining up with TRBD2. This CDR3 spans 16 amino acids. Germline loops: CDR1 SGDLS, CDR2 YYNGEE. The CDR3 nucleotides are TGTGTCAGCAGCGTAGCGAGCGGGGGGGCAACCTACGAGCAGTACTTC. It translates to CVSSVASGGATYEQYF. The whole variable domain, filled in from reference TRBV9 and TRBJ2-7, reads DSGVTQTPKHLITATGQRVTLRCSPRSGDLSVYWYQQSLDQGLQFLIQYYNGEERAKGNILERFSAQQFPDLHSELNLSSLELGDSALYFCVSSVASGGATYEQYFGPGTRLTVT.

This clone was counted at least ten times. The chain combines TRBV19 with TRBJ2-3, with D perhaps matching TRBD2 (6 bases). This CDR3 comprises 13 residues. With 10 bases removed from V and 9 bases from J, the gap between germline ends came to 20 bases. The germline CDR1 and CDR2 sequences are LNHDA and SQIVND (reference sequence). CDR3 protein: CAIRRLGSGTQYF. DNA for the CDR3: TGTGCCATAAGACGACTAGGATCGGGGACGCAGTATTTT.

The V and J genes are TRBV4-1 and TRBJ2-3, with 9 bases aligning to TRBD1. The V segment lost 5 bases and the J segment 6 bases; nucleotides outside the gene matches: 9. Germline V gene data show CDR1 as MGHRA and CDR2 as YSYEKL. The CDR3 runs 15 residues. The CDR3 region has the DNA TGCGCCAGCAGCACCGGGGGACAGGGATGGGATACGCAGTATTTT. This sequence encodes CASSTGGQGWDTQYF.

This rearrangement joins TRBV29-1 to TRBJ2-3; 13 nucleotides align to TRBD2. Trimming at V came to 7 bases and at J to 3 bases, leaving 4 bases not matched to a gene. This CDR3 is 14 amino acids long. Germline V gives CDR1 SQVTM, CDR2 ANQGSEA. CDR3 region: CSGTSGGGTDTQYF. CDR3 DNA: TGCAGCGGGACTAGCGGGGGAGGGACAGATACGCAGTATTTT.

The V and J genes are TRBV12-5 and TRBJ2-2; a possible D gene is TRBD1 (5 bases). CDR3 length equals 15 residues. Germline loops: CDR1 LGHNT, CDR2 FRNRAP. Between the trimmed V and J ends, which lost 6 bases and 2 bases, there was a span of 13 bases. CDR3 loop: CASGDIPTNTGELFF. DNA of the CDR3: TGTGCTAGTGGGGACATTCCGACTAACACCGGGGAGCTGTTTTTT.

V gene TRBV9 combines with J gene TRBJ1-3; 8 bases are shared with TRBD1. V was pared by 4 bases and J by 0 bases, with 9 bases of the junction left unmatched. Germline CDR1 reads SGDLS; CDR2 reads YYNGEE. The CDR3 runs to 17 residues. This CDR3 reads CASSLRQGLSSGNTIYF. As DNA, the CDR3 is TGTGCCAGCAGCCTCCGACAGGGGCTTAGCTCTGGAAACACCATATATTTT.

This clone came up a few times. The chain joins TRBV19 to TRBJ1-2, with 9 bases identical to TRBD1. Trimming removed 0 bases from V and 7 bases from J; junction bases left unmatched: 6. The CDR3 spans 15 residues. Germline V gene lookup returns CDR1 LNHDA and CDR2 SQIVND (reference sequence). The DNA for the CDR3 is TGTGCCAGTAGTATAGAGTACGGACAGGGGAGTGGCTACACCTTC. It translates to CASSIEYGQGSGYTF.

Here the CDR3 reads CASSQDRGYYTF. CDR3 nucleotide sequence: TGCGCCAGCAGCCAAGATAGGGGGTACTACACCTTC. This chain connects TRBV4-3 to TRBJ1-2; TRBD1 might be the D (6 bases). V was trimmed by 0 bases and J by 10 bases, leaving 9 bases between them. Germline V gives CDR1 LGHNA, CDR2 YSLEER. CDR3 size: 12 residues.

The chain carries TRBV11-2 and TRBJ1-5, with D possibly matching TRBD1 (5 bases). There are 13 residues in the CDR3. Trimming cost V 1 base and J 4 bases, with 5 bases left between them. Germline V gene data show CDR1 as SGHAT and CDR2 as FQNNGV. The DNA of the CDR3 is TGTGCCAGCAGCTTAGCAGGGAATCAGCCCCAGCATTTT. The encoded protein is CASSLAGNQPQHF.

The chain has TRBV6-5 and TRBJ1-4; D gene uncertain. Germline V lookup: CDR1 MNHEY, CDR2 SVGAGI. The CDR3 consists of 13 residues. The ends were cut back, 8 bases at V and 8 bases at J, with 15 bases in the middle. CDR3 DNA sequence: TGTGCCAGCGGAAAGAGGGATCGGGAAAAACTGTTTTTT. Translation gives CASGKRDREKLFF.

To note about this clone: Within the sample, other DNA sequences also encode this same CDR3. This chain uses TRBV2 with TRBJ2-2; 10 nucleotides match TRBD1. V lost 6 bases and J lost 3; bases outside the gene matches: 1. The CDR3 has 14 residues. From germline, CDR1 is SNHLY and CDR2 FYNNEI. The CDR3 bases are TGTGCCAGCAGGGACAGGGGGGACACCGGGGAGCTGTTTTTT. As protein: CASRDRGDTGELFF. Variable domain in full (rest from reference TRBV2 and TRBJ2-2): EPEVTQTPSHQVTQMGQEVILRCVPISNHLYFYWYRQILGQKVEFLVSFYNNEISEKSEIFDDQFSVERPDGSNFTLKIRSTKLEDSAMYFCASRDRGDTGELFFGEGSRLTVL.

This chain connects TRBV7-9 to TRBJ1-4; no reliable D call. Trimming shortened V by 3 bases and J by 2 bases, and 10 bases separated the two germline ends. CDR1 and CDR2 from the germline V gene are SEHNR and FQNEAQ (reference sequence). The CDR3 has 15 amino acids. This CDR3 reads CASSLRTPTNEKLFF. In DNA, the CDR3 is TGTGCCAGCAGCTTGAGGACTCCTACTAATGAAAAACTGTTTTTT. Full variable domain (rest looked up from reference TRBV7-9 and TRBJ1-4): DTGVSQNPRHKITKRGQNVTFRCDPISEHNRLYWYRQTLGQGPEFLTYFQNEAQLEKSRLLSDRFSAERPKGSFSTLEIQRTEQGDSAMYLCASSLRTPTNEKLFFGSGTQLSVL.

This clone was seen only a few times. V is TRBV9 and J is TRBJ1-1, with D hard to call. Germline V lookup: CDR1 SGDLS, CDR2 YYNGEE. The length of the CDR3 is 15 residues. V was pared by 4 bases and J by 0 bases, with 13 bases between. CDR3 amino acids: CASSPAQSMNTEAFF. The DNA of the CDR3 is TGTGCCAGCAGCCCTGCCCAGTCAATGAACACTGAAGCTTTCTTT.

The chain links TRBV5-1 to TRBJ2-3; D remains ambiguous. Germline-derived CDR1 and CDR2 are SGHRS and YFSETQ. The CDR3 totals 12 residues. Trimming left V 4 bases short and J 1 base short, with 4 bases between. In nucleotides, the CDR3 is TGCGCCAGCAGCCCCGGCACAGATACGCAGTATTTT. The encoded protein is CASSPGTDTQYF.

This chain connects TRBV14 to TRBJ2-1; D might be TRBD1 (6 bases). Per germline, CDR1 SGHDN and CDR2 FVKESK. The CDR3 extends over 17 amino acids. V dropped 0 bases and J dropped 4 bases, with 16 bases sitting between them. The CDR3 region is CASSQDRVGQRYNEQFF. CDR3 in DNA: TGTGCCAGCAGCCAAGATCGGGTGGGACAACGTTACAATGAGCAGTTCTTC.

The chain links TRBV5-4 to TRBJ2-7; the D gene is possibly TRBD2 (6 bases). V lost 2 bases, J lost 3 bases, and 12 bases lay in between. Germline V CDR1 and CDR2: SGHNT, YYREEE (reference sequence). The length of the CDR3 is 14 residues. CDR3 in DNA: TGTGCCAGCAGCTTACGGGGGAACGTCTACGAGCAGTACTTC. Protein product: CASSLRGNVYEQYF.